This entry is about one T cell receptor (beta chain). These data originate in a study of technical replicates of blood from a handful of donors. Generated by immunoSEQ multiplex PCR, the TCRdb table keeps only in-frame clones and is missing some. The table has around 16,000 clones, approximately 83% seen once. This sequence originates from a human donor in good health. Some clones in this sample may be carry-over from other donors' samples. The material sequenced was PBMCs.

This CDR3 is CASSLRLDTEAFF. The CDR3 coding sequence is TGTGCCAGCAGCTTGCGGTTAGACACTGAAGCTTTCTTT. This chain connects TRBV5-6 to TRBJ1-1; D is unresolved. From germline, CDR1 is SGHDT and CDR2 YYEEEE. The V gene lost 1 base and the J gene lost 3 bases, with 7 bases spanning the gap. The CDR3 has 13 amino acids.